Given below is one TCR beta chain in context. The ends lost 7 bases at V and 4 bases at J; junction bases unmatched: 8. Germline V gene lookup returns CDR1 PRHDT and CDR2 FYEKMQ (reference sequence). The length of the CDR3 is 14 residues. This record belongs to a study of technical replicates of blood from a handful of donors. Sequencing was performed with immunoSEQ multiplex PCR; in TCRdb, only in-frame clones are kept and a portion is missing. The data contain fewer than 20,000 clones, approximately 83% of them singletons. This clonotype originated in a human donor in good health. Some clones in this sample may be carry-over from other donors' samples. This rearrangement joins TRBV13 to TRBJ2-7; 9 nucleotides match TRBD2. Sequenced input: PBMCs. The CDR3 bases are TGTGCCAGCAACCATGGCGGACTAGCGTACGAGCAGTACTTC. Translation gives CASNHGGLAYEQYF.